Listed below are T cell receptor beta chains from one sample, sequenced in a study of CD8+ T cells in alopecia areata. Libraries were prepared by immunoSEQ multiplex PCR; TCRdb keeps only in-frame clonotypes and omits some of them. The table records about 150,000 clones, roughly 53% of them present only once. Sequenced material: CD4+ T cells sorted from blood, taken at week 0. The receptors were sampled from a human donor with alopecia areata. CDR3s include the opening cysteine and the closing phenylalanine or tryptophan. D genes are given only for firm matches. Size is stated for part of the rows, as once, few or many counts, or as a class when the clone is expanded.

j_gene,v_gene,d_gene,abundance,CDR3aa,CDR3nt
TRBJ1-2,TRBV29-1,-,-,CSVVLDNYGYTF,TGCAGCGTTGTACTGGATAACTATGGCTACACCTTC
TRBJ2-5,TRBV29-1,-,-,CSVTRGGAGRETQYF,TGCAGCGTTACCAGGGGGGGCGCGGGCCGGGAGACCCAGTACTTC
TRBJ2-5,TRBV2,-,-,CASSEATGQETQYF,TGTGCCAGCAGTGAGGCTACGGGGCAGGAGACCCAGTACTTC
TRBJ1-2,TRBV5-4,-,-,CASSVDPNYGYTF,TGTGCCAGCAGCGTGGACCCAAACTATGGCTACACCTTC
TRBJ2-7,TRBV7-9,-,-,CASSFGQTYEQYF,TGTGCCAGCAGCTTCGGACAGACCTACGAGCAGTACTTC
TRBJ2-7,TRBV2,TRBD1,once,CASNHGQGSSYEQYF,TGTGCCAGCAACCATGGACAGGGGAGCTCCTACGAGCAGTACTTC
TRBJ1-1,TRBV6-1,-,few,CASSVTAGTNTEAFF,TGTGCCAGCAGTGTGACAGCAGGGACGAACACTGAAGCTTTCTTT
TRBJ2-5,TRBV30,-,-,CAWSVHTGTQYF,TGTGCCTGGAGTGTACACACGGGGACCCAGTACTTC
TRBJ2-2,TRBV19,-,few,CASSISGPANTGELFF,TGTGCCAGTAGTATCTCGGGGCCCGCGAACACCGGGGAGCTGTTTTTT
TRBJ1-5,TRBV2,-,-,CASRLGAYQPQHF,TGTGCCAGCAGGTTGGGGGCGTATCAGCCCCAGCATTTT
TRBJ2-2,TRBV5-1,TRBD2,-,CASSLTSGTGELFF,TGCGCCAGCAGCCTGACTAGCGGGACCGGGGAGCTGTTTTTT
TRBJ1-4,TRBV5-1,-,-,CASSRPWEKLFF,TGCGCCAGCAGCCGCCCTTGGGAAAAACTGTTTTTT
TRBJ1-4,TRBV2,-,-,CASTDAPGEKLFF,TGTGCCAGCACCGACGCCCCCGGGGAAAAACTGTTTTTT
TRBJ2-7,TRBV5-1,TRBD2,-,CASGQGGGAYEQYF,TGCGCCAGCGGCCAAGGCGGGGGGGCCTACGAGCAGTACTTC
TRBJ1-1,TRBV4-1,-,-,CASMGRTLNTEAFF,TGCGCCAGCATGGGACGCACTCTGAACACTGAAGCTTTCTTT
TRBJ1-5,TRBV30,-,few,CAWSVRDNQPQHF,TGTGCCTGGAGTGTCAGGGACAATCAGCCCCAGCATTTT
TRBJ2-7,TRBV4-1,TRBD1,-,CASSNRDRGSNEQYF,TGCGCCAGCAGCAACCGGGACAGGGGTTCGAACGAGCAGTACTTC
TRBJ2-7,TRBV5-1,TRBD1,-,CASSLDTGVEQYF,TGCGCCAGCAGCTTGGATACAGGGGTCGAGCAGTACTTC
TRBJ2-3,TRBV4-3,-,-,CASSQPGVDTQYF,TGCGCCAGCAGCCAACCCGGGGTGGATACGCAGTATTTT
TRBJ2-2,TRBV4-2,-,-,CASSHPTGTGELFF,TGTGCCAGCAGCCACCCCACGGGGACCGGGGAGCTGTTTTTT